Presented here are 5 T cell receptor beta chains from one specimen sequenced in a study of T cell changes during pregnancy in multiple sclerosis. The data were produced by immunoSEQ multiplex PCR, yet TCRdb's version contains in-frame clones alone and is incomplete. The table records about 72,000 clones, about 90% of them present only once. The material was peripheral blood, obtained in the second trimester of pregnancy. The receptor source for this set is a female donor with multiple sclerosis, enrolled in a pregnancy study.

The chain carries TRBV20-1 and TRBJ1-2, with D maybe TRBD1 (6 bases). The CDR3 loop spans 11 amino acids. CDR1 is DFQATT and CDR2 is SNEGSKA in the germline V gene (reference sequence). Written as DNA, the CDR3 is TGCAGCCTAGGACAGAGTTATGGCTACACCTTC. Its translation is CSLGQSYGYTF.

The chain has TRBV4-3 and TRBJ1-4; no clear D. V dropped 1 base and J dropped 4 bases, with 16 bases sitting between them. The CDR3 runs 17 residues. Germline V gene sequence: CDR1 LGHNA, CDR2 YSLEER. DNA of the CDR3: TGCGCCAGCAGCCAAGGAGGACCACGCGGGGTTAATGAAAAACTGTTTTTT. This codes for CASSQGGPRGVNEKLFF.

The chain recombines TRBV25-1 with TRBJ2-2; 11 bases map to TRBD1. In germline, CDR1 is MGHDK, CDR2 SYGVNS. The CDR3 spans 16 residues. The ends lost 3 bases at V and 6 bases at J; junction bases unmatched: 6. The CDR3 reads CASSDPGQGVSGELFF. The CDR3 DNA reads TGTGCCAGCAGTGACCCGGGACAGGGGGTGTCCGGGGAGCTGTTTTTT.

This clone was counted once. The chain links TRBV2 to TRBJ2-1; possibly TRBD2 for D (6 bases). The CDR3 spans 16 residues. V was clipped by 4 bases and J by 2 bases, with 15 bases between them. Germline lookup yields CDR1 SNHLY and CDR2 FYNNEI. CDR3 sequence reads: CASSAPRGGTYNEQFF. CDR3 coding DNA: TGTGCCAGCAGTGCCCCACGGGGAGGAACCTACAATGAGCAGTTCTTC.

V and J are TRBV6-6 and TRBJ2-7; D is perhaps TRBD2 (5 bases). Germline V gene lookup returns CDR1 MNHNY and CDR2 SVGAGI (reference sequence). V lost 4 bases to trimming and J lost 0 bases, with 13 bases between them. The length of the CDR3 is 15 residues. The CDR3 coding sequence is TGTGCCAGCAGTTCCGACGGGATCAACTCCTACGAGCAGTACTTC. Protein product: CASSSDGINSYEQYF.